These 8 T cell receptor beta chains came from one sample sequenced in a study of cytotoxic CD8 clonotypes in ibrutinib-treated CLL. TCRdb's table, derived via immunoSEQ multiplex PCR, lists solely in-frame clones and lacks some. Of 20,000 to 30,000 clones listed, around 75% are singletons. Source: PBMCs, taken after 24 months of ibrutinib treatment. The receptors here all came from a human donor with chronic lymphocytic leukemia.

This clone was recorded once. The chain has TRBV15 and TRBJ1-4; D not certain. Per germline, CDR1 LNHNV and CDR2 YYDKDF (reference sequence). The CDR3 spans 15 residues. V lost 0 bases and J lost 5, with 10 bases in between. CDR3 region: CATSRDLPANEKLFF. The CDR3 nucleotides read TGTGCCACCAGCAGAGATCTACCGGCGAATGAAAAACTGTTTTTT.

The chain recombines TRBV25-1 with TRBJ1-1; 7 bases agree with TRBD1. V dropped 4 bases and J dropped 6; count of bases not matched to a gene: 8. CDR1 and CDR2 (germline): MGHDK, SYGVNS. This CDR3 region has 14 residues. The CDR3 coding sequence is TGTGCCAGCAGTGCCCTCCAGACAGGGTCTGAAGCTTTCTTT. This codes for CASSALQTGSEAFF.

The sample holds one count of this clone. The gene calls are TRBV19 and TRBJ2-1, with a possible D match to TRBD2 (6 bases). This CDR3 spans 13 amino acids. Germline loops: CDR1 LNHDA, CDR2 SQIVND (reference sequence). The ends were cut back, 4 bases at V and 5 bases at J, with 9 bases in the middle. CDR3 region: CASSRDFDNEQFF. The CDR3 coding sequence is TGTGCCAGTAGTAGGGACTTCGACAATGAGCAGTTCTTC.

V is TRBV5-4 and J is TRBJ1-1, with 8 bases fitting TRBD1. This CDR3 is built from 16 residues. Trimming at V came to 4 bases and at J to 2 bases, leaving 10 bases not matched to a gene. Germline values: CDR1 SGHNT, CDR2 YYREEE (reference sequence). The DNA of the CDR3 is TGTGCCAGCAGCCCGGACAGGGCTTGGGGTAACACTGAAGCTTTCTTT. It specifies CASSPDRAWGNTEAFF.

J is TRBJ2-7 and V is TRBV4-2; perhaps TRBD2 as D (6 bases). The CDR3 consists of 14 residues. Germline V gene lookup returns CDR1 LGHNA and CDR2 YNFKEQ. The V end lost 3 bases, the J end lost 3 bases, and 12 bases lay between the germline ends. This CDR3 reads CASSQPGTDYEQYF. CDR3 nucleotides: TGTGCCAGCAGCCAGCCCGGGACTGACTACGAGCAGTACTTC.

This chain joins TRBV4-1 and TRBJ1-2, with 9 positions matching TRBD1. Germline CDR1 is MGHRA and CDR2 is YSYEKL. Losses at the gene ends were 4 bases for V and 7 bases for J; bases not matched to a gene: 7. CDR3 length equals 14 residues. The CDR3 reads CASSRDRDGRGYTF. The CDR3 DNA is TGCGCCAGCAGCCGGGACAGGGACGGACGTGGCTACACCTTC.

The genes are TRBV18 and TRBJ2-7, with 7 nucleotides matching TRBD1. Per the germline V gene, CDR1 is KGHSH and CDR2 is LQKENI. Germline trimming cut 4 bases from V and 2 bases from J; bases unmatched to any gene: 5. The CDR3 spans 14 residues. The CDR3 loop is CASSQGAQTYEQYF. CDR3 coding DNA: TGTGCCAGCTCACAGGGGGCTCAAACCTACGAGCAGTACTTC.

The table lists this clone with a few counts. The rearrangement uses TRBV25-1 and TRBJ1-2; D gene uncertain. With 10 bases removed from V and 3 bases from J, the gap between germline ends came to 12 bases. The CDR3 is 12 residues long. In germline, CDR1 is MGHDK, CDR2 SYGVNS. The CDR3 DNA reads TGTGCCACCCGGACGGGAGACTATGGCTACACCTTC. Its translation: CATRTGDYGYTF.